This paragraph covers one TCR beta chain sequence. Its antigen is unidentified. This sample is drawn from a study of immune evolution from preneoplasia to lung adenocarcinoma. Produced via immunoSEQ multiplex PCR; TCRdb's table is partial and in-frame only. Here the sample spans 9,500 to 11,000 clones, around three quarters being singletons. H&E slides confirmed each diagnosis, reviewed by two pathologists independently. Broader study findings: Normal lung had highest clonality; later lesions appeared denser, more diverse.

This clonotype was sampled from a person between 65 and 79 years old with lung adenocarcinoma. The source material was FFPE minimally invasive lung adenocarcinoma tissue.

The CDR3 is CAWRFRAGNTIYF. DNA of the CDR3: TGTGCCTGGAGGTTCAGAGCTGGAAACACCATATATTTT. This chain uses TRBV30 with TRBJ1-3; no clear D gene. CDR3 length: 13 amino acids. Germline CDR1 GTSNPN, CDR2 SVGIG (reference sequence). V lost 3 bases and J lost 2, with 8 bases in between.